This T cell receptor (beta chain) was retrieved from a study of neoadjuvant anti-PD-1 for oral cavity cancer (dated by TCRdb to about 2021). Some background on the complete study: Three to four biweekly doses of nivolumab at 3 mg/kg were mostly administered to patients before curative-intent surgical resection. Patients with complete response, partial response or stable disease by RECIST 1.1 were defined as responders, whereas patients with progression were defined as non-responders. For patients who did not progress, a fourth nivolumab dose was given around day 43, followed by definitive surgical resection on days 50-56. The parent correlative cohort had approximately twelve patients and a response rate of roughly 32%. Broader findings and caveats from the paper: The TCR analyses had only a few patients in each response group, and the authors called for validation in larger cohorts. Within PBMCs, T cell clonality (Gini index) was significantly higher in non-responders than responders after neoadjuvant nivolumab. Higher pretreatment blood Treg/Th17 ratios correlated with both higher pretreatment blood TCRbeta clonality and lower post-treatment tumor TCRbeta clonality.

The junction carries 8 bases between V and J, which are trimmed by 2 bases and 4 bases respectively. The germline V gene specifies SNHLY as CDR1 and FYNNEI as CDR2. The CDR3 holds 13 amino acids from the cysteine to the phenylalanine. The sequence is cut down to CDR3 DNA, 39 bases in frame from base 1. With regard to this clone: Its antigen target is currently unknown. Base qualities are not provided; no much larger clone lies one nucleotide away.

For deep sequencing of PBMC libraries, mostly 400 to 550 ng of input genomic DNA was used, and six replicates were run per sample. Following the manufacturer's instructions, the team built TCRbeta libraries using the immunoSEQ hsTCRbeta kit. Sequencing of the completed libraries took place using an Illumina NovaSeq 6000 S4 flow cell after they had been pooled to around 3 nM. For the original study's pipeline: The immunoSEQ Analyzer was used for raw data preprocessing and quality control. The analysis was limited to productive rearrangements, and each clonotype was defined by a unique CDR3 amino acid sequence. Repertoire clonality was estimated as the Gini-Simpson index, which was computed with the R package tcR. Student's t test was used to compare Gini indices, and Pearson correlation was used to assess associations with tumor size change. TCRdb carries this immuneACCESS record with in-frame sequences only. Its versions omit some clonotypes, under half of them owing to an unresolved V gene in the studies checked, with the rest unexplained. V, J and clone size derive from that table, while D and trimming were established from the DNA sequence. The sample has some 15,000 clones on record, around 76% of them singletons. In total, the top ten clones hold over 2% of the sample.

The sample's time point, from its label and the paper: after neoadjuvant nivolumab, at surgical resection. Patients were newly diagnosed with stage II-IVA oral cavity squamous cell carcinoma and had received no prior systemic or radiation treatment. The cohort was made up of patients with locally advanced, HPV-negative oral cavity squamous cell carcinoma. No culture maintenance or expansion was done, as the peripheral blood mononuclear cells went straight to analysis. Samples came from a longitudinal correlative study of a single-arm phase II trial of neoadjuvant nivolumab in oral cavity squamous cell carcinoma. Genomic DNA-based TCRbeta sequencing was performed on subject-matched pre- and post-treatment PBMCs and tumors from three responders and three non-responders. Peripheral blood mononuclear cells were collected before nivolumab treatment and again after treatment, at the time of surgery. The Maxwell RSC DNA from Cells kit was used to extract genomic DNA from PBMCs.

This specimen consisted of PBMCs, obtained after nivolumab (anti-PD-1) treatment. The TCR comes from a person aged 35-80 years with oral cavity squamous cell carcinoma. Recombination connected TRBV2 to TRBJ1-1, with no D gene named confidently. The CDR3 in this case is CASSERWRTEAFF. At the DNA level, the sequence is TGTGCCAGCAGTGAACGGTGGCGCACTGAAGCTTTCTTT.